This TCR beta chain was documented in a study of T cells after yellow fever vaccination. The germline gives CDR1 SQVTM, CDR2 ANQGSEA. There are 14 residues in the CDR3. With 7 bases clipped from V and 9 bases from J, the junction kept 11 bases outside the gene matches. TCRdb called the 5' RACE reads again in MiXCR, with one record for every CDR3 protein. The sample has about 550,000 distinct CDR3 sequences; 15% to 20% are singletons. The material sequenced was PBMCs, taken 15 days after the yellow fever booster vaccination. The J gene is TRBJ2-1, the V gene TRBV29-1; 11 bases line up with TRBD2. This sequence originates from a man younger than 40 who received the YFV17D yellow fever vaccine. CDR3 protein: CSGVPSGRFIEQFF. DNA for the CDR3: TGCAGCGGGGTCCCTAGCGGGAGGTTTATTGAGCAGTTCTTC.